The TCR beta chain under discussion was sequenced for a study of Ad26.COV2.S vaccination and SARS-CoV-2 variants. Assay: immunoSEQ multiplex PCR; the TCRdb copy retains only in-frame clones and omits some. This sample has about 250,000 clones; roughly 89% occur once, and the top ten carry 2.9%. Treatment here: 15 to 20 received Ad26.COV2.S at low or high dose, single or two shots; about 5 received placebo; per-sample allocation not given. Samples came from day 63 after the first vaccine or placebo injection. This CDR3 has 16 residues. Trimming at V came to 6 bases and at J to 4 bases, leaving 11 bases not matched to a gene. From germline, CDR1 is SGHAT and CDR2 FQNNGV.

This material consisted of peripheral blood, taken in a trial of Ad26.COV2.S vaccine versus placebo. The clonotype originates from a person between 18 and 60 years old who received the Ad26.COV2.S COVID-19 vaccine or a placebo. The chain employs TRBV11-2 and TRBJ2-7; TRBD2 agrees at 11 bases. CDR3 nucleotide sequence: TGTGCCAGCAGTTATAGACTAGCGGGGTCGATGTACGAGCAGTACGTC. This codes for CASSYRLAGSMYEQYV.